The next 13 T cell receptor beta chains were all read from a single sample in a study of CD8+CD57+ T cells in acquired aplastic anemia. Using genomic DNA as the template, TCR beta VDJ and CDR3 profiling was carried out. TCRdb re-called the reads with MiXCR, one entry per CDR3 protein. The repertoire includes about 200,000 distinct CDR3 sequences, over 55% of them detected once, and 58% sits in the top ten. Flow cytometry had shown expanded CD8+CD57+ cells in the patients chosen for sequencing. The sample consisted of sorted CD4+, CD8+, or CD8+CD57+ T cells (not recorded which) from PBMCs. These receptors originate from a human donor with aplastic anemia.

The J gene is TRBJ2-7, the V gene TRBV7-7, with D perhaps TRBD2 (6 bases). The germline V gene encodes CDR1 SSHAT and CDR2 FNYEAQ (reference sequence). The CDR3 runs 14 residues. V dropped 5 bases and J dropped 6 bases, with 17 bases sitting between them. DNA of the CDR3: TGTGCCAGCAGCCCGGTGGGGGGTGATGGCGAGCAGTACTTC. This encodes CASSPVGGDGEQYF. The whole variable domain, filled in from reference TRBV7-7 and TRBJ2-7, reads GAGVSQSPRYKVTKRGQDVTLRCDPISSHATLYWYQQALGQGPEFLTYFNYEAQPDKSGLPSDRFSAERPEGSISTLTIQRTEQRDSAMYRCASSPVGGDGEQYFGPGTRLTVT.

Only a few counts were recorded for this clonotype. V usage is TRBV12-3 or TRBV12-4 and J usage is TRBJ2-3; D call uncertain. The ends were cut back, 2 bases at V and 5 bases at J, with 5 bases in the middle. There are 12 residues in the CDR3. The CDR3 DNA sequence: TGTGCCAGCAGTTTATCGGGAGATACGCAGTATTTT. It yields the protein CASSLSGDTQYF.

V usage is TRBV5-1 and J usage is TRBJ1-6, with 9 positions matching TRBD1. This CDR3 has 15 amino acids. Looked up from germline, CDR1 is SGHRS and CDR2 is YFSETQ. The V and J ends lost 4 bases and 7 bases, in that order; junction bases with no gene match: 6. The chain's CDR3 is CASSTQGACNSPLHF. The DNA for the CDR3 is TGCGCCAGCAGCACACAGGGGGCGTGCAATTCACCCCTCCACTTT.

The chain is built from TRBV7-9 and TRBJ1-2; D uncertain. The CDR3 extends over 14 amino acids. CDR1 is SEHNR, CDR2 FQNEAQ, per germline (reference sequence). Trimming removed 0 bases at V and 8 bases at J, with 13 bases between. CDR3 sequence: CASSLAGSGWGYTF. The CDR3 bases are TGTGCCAGCAGCTTAGCGGGGTCAGGTTGGGGCTACACCTTC.

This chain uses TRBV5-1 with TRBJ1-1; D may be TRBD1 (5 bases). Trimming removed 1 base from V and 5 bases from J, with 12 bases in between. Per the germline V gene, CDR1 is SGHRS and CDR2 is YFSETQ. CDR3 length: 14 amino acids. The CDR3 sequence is CASSLWGVVTEAFF. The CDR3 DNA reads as TGCGCCAGCAGCTTGTGGGGGGTGGTTACTGAAGCTTTCTTT.

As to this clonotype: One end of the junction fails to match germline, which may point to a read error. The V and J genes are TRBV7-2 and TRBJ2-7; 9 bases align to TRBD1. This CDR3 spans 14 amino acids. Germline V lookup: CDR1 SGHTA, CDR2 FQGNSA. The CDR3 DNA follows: TGCGCCAGCAGCCAAGGGACAGGGAACTACGAGCAGTACTTC. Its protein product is CASSQGTGNYEQYF. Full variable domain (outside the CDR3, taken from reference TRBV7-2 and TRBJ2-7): GAGVSQSPSNKVTEKGKDVELRCDPISGHTALYWYRQSLGQGLEFLIYFQGNSAPDKSGLPSDRFSAERTGGSVSTLTIQRTQQEDSAVYLCASSQGTGNYEQYFGPGTRLTVT.

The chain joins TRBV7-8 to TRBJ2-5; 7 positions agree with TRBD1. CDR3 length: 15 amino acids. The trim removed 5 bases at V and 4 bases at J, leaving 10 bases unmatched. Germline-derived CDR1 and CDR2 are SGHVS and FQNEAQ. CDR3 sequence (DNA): TGTGCCAGCAGCCATGGCCAGGGGGAAGGAGAGACCCAGTACTTC. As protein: CASSHGQGEGETQYF.

CDR3 DNA sequence: TGTGCCTGGAGTGATTATCAGGACGGGCTGAACACTGAAGCTTTCTTT. Its translation: CAWSDYQDGLNTEAFF. V is TRBV30 and J is TRBJ1-1; D remains ambiguous. V was cut by 1 base and J by 0 bases, with 15 bases left in between. Germline V gene data show CDR1 as GTSNPN and CDR2 as SVGIG (reference sequence). The CDR3 spans 16 residues.

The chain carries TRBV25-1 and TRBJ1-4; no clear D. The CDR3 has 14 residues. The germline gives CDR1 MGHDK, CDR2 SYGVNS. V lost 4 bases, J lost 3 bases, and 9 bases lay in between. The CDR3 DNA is TGTGCCAGCAGTGTATACAGAGCTAATGAAAAACTGTTTTTT. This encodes CASSVYRANEKLFF.

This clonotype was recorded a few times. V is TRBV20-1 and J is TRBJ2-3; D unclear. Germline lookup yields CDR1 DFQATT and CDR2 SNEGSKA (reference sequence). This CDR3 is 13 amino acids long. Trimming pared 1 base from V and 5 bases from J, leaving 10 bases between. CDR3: CSARVDHRDTQYF. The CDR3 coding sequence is TGCAGTGCTAGAGTAGATCATAGAGATACGCAGTATTTT.

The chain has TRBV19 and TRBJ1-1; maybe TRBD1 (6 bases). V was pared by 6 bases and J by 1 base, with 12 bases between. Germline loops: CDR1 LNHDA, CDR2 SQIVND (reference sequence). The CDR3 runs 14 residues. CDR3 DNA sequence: TGTGCCAGTAGAATACAGGGTTCGAACACTGAAGCTTTCTTT. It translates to CASRIQGSNTEAFF.

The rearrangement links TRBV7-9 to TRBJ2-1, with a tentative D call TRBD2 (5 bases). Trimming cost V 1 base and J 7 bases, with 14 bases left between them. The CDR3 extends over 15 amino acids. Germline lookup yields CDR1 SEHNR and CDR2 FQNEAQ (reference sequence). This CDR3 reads CASSLGSGKMNEQFF. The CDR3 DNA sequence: TGTGCCAGCAGCTTAGGGAGCGGCAAAATGAATGAGCAGTTCTTC.

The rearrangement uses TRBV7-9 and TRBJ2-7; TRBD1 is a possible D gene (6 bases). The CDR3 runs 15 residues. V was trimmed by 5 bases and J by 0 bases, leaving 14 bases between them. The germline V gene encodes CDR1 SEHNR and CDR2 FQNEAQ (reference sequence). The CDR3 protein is CASSAGGRSSYEQYF. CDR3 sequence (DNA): TGTGCCAGCAGCGCTGGGGGCAGGAGCTCCTACGAGCAGTACTTC.